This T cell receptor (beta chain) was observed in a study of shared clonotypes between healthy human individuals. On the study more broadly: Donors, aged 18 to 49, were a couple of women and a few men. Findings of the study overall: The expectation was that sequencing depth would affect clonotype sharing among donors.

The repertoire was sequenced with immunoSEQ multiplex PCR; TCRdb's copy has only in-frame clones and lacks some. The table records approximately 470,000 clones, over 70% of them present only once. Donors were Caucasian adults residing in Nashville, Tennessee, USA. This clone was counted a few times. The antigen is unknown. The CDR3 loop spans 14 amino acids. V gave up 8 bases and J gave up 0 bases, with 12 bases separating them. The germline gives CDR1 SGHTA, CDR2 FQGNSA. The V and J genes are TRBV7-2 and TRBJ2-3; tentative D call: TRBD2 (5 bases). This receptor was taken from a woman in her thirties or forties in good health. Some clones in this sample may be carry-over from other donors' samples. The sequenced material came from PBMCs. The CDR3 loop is CASGPGSSTDTQYF. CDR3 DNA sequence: TGTGCCAGCGGCCCGGGGAGTAGCACAGATACGCAGTATTTT.